Listed below are T cell receptor beta chains from one sample, sequenced in a study of PD-L1 blockade in urothelial cancer. Some clones are missing from TCRdb's copy, which holds only in-frame ones; the method was immunoSEQ multiplex PCR. This sample has nearly 50,000 clones; about four fifths occur once, and the top ten carry approximately 10%. Sequencing was performed on PBMCs, taken around atezolizumab (anti-PD-L1) treatment. The receptors stem from a man aged 70 or older with urothelial cancer. The CDR3 runs from the conserved cysteine through the conserved F or W. D genes are given only for firm matches. Part of the rows lack a size; the others show once, few, many or a class for expanded clones.

d_call,clone_size,j_call,v_call,cdr3_nt,cdr3_aa
NA,NA,TRBJ1-1,TRBV29-1,TGCAGCGGCAGGGAGGACAACACTGAAGCTTTCTTT,CSGREDNTEAFF
TRBD2,few,TRBJ2-1,TRBV9,TGTGCCAGCAGCGGACCCCAAGGGACTAGCGCCAACAATGAGCAGTTCTTC,CASSGPQGTSANNEQFF
NA,NA,TRBJ2-7,TRBV7-9,TGTGCCAGCAGCTCCCCGAGCCCATACGAGCAGTACTTC,CASSSPSPYEQYF
NA,NA,TRBJ1-2,TRBV6-1,TGTGCCAGCAGTGAGTGGGCAGCCGACAACTATGGCTACACCTTC,CASSEWAADNYGYTF
NA,NA,TRBJ1-5,TRBV7-6,TGTGCCAGCAGCCCAGGGTGGGGGGAGTACCAGCCCCAGCATTTT,CASSPGWGEYQPQHF
NA,few,TRBJ1-2,TRBV19,TGTGCCAGTAGTATGTCGGCAGGGCTAAACTATGGCTACACCTTC,CASSMSAGLNYGYTF
NA,few,TRBJ2-5,TRBV2,TGTGCCAGCAGTGAACAGGGAATCCAAGAGACCCAGTACTTC,CASSEQGIQETQYF
NA,NA,TRBJ1-2,TRBV7-2,TGTGCCAGCAGCTTAAGGCGGACAGGCTACACCTTC,CASSLRRTGYTF
NA,few,TRBJ2-5,TRBV25-1,TGTGCCAGCAGTGAATTTGGGGCCCAAGAGACCCAGTACTTC,CASSEFGAQETQYF
TRBD2,NA,TRBJ2-2,TRBV5-4,TGTGCCAGCAGCTCAGCTAGCGGGAGTTACACCGGGGAGCTGTTTTTT,CASSSASGSYTGELFF
TRBD1,few,TRBJ1-1,TRBV27,TGTGCCAGCAGCGGACAGGGCCCAGGCACTGAAGCTTTCTTT,CASSGQGPGTEAFF
NA,once,TRBJ1-1,TRBV6-5,TGTGCCAGCAGTTCGGGACTTGTGAACACTGAAGCTTTCTTT,CASSSGLVNTEAFF
TRBD2,NA,TRBJ2-1,TRBV5-1,TGCGCCAGCAGCCCCGGGGCTAGCGGGAGGGTAAGCAATGAGCAGTTCTTC,CASSPGASGRVSNEQFF
NA,NA,TRBJ2-7,TRBV5-5,TGTGCCAGCAGCTTGGTGCTAGACTACGAGCAGTACTTC,CASSLVLDYEQYF
TRBD2,NA,TRBJ2-3,TRBV19,TGTGCCAGTAGTTCCAGGACTAGCGGGAGCACAGATACGCAGTATTTT,CASSSRTSGSTDTQYF
NA,NA,TRBJ2-7,TRBV4-2,TGTGCCAGCAGCCAAATAAATAGGGAGTACTACGAGCAGTACTTC,CASSQINREYYEQYF
NA,few,TRBJ1-5,TRBV7-9,TGTGCCACAGGGCAGCCCCAGCATTTT,CATGQPQHF
NA,few,TRBJ1-5,TRBV2,TGTGCCAGCAGTGAAGCCGTGAGGTCGGCCCAGCATTTT,CASSEAVRSAQHF
TRBD1,NA,TRBJ2-7,TRBV19,TGTGCCAGTAGTCTAGGGACAGGGGGCTACGAGCAGTACTTC,CASSLGTGGYEQYF
NA,few,TRBJ2-1,TRBV6-6,TGTGCCAGCTCGAGCGGCTACAATGAGCAGTTCTTC,CASSSGYNEQFF
NA,NA,TRBJ1-1,TRBV28,TGTGCCAGCAGCGGGGGGGGCGATGAAGCTTTCTTT,CASSGGGDEAFF
TRBD1,NA,TRBJ1-5,TRBV6-5,TGTGCCAGCAGTGCGGACAGGGGAGGCAATCAGCCCCAGCATTTT,CASSADRGGNQPQHF
TRBD2,NA,TRBJ2-5,TRBV27,TGTGCCAGCAGTTCGGGACTAGCGGGACGTGAGACCCAGTACTTC,CASSSGLAGRETQYF
TRBD2,NA,TRBJ2-7,TRBV9,TGTGCCAGCAGCGTAGGTGGAGCGGGATACGAGCAGTACTTC,CASSVGGAGYEQYF
NA,NA,TRBJ2-1,TRBV9,TGTGCCAGCAGCGTAGCGCTAGCTGGGGACAATGAGCAGTTCTTC,CASSVALAGDNEQFF
TRBD1,NA,TRBJ1-2,TRBV27,TGTGCCAGCAGCCTACGGACAGGGGGTGGCTACACCTTC,CASSLRTGGGYTF
NA,NA,TRBJ2-5,TRBV19,TGTGCCAGTAGTATCACTAGTGAAGAGACCCAGTACTTC,CASSITSEETQYF
TRBD1,NA,TRBJ1-4,TRBV7-8,TGTGCCAGCAGCCCAGCTTCGGGGACAGAGAATGAAAAACTGTTTTTT,CASSPASGTENEKLFF
TRBD1,NA,TRBJ2-7,TRBV9,TGTGCCAGCAGCCAAGTAGGACAGGGGAACGAGCAGTACTTC,CASSQVGQGNEQYF
NA,NA,TRBJ1-5,TRBV29-1,TGCAGCGTCGTATCAGGGAGCAATCAGCCCCAGCATTTT,CSVVSGSNQPQHF
NA,few,TRBJ2-1,TRBV7-9,TGTGCCAGCAGCTGGACAGCTTTAAATCTCTACAATGAGCAGTTCTTC,CASSWTALNLYNEQFF
NA,NA,TRBJ2-3,TRBV19,TGTGCCAGTAGTGTTGACTACTCCGAGGATACGCAGTATTTT,CASSVDYSEDTQYF
NA,NA,TRBJ1-4,TRBV4-1,TGCGCCAGCAGCCAAAGGTGGCGGTCAGGGGAAAAACTGTTTTTT,CASSQRWRSGEKLFF
TRBD1,NA,TRBJ1-4,TRBV6-5,TGTGCCAGCAGTTACGGGACAGAGGGAACTAATGAAAAACTGTTTTTT,CASSYGTEGTNEKLFF
NA,NA,TRBJ1-1,TRBV15,TGTGCCACCAGCCTCAGTCCGGGTAACACTGAAGCTTTCTTT,CATSLSPGNTEAFF
NA,NA,TRBJ1-1,TRBV15,TGTGCCACCAGCTACTCAGGGTTGAACACTGAAGCTTTCTTT,CATSYSGLNTEAFF
TRBD1,NA,TRBJ1-2,TRBV7-8,TGTGCCAGCAGCTCAGATCGGACAGGGCCCGGACGGCGTGGCTACACCTTC,CASSSDRTGPGRRGYTF
TRBD1,NA,TRBJ1-4,TRBV7-9,TGTGCCAGCAGCTCGCAGGGGGCAACTAATGAAAAACTGTTTTTT,CASSSQGATNEKLFF
NA,NA,TRBJ2-7,TRBV6-1,TGTGCCAGCAGTCTGCTAGCGATTAGCTCCTACGAGCAGTACTTC,CASSLLAISSYEQYF
TRBD1,NA,TRBJ1-5,TRBV19,TGTGCCAGTAGCCAGGGACAGGGTTATCAGCCCCAGCATTTT,CASSQGQGYQPQHF
TRBD1,NA,TRBJ1-3,TRBV29-1,TGCAGCGTGGGGGGTATGACAGGGGGCTCTGGAAACACCATATATTTT,CSVGGMTGGSGNTIYF
NA,NA,TRBJ2-7,TRBV29-1,TGCAGCGTGACTTTCCGGGAGAGGAAATCCTACGAGCAGTACTTC,CSVTFRERKSYEQYF
NA,NA,TRBJ1-2,TRBV9,TGTGCCAGCAGCTCCTCAGGCGGCTACACCTTC,CASSSSGGYTF
NA,NA,TRBJ1-4,TRBV30,TGTGCCTGGAGTCTTCAACAGGAAAAACTGTTTTTT,CAWSLQQEKLFF
NA,few,TRBJ1-1,TRBV30,TGTGCCTGGAAATCTCGGGATTTCACTGAAGCTTTCTTT,CAWKSRDFTEAFF